This paragraph reports one T cell receptor (beta chain). Its antigen is currently unknown. This specimen belongs to a study of a mutant IDH1 vaccine in newly diagnosed glioma. The overall study: Treated patients had a mean age of around 39 years and a sex split that was approximately 62% male and roughly 40% female.

Time point defined: week 5, during vaccination. Doses comprised 300 ug of mutant IDH1 20-mer peptide each, plus topical imiquimod. Here immunoSEQ multiplex PCR was the method, and the copy in TCRdb shows in-frame clones only, minus some. This sample has 50,000 to 60,000 clones; 78% occur once, and the top ten carry approximately 5.2%. The CDR3 is 13 amino acids. Trimming took off 5 bases at V and 7 bases at J, with 15 bases between the two ends. Per the germline V gene, CDR1 is SGHTA and CDR2 is FQGNSA. This clonotype was sampled from a middle-aged man with glioma. Specimen: PBMCs, collected from a glioma patient whose treatment included an IDH1 peptide vaccine. V and J are TRBV7-2 and TRBJ2-7; no firm D call. CDR3 coding DNA: TGTGCCAGCAGCCCCCCTTGGTGGGGAGAGCAGTACTTC. Residues: CASSPPWWGEQYF.